A selection of T cell receptor beta chains follows, all from one sample in a study of T cell changes during pregnancy in multiple sclerosis. The protocol was immunoSEQ multiplex PCR, while the TCRdb copy is restricted to in-frame clones and leaves out a portion. Of about 44,000 clones in the sample, approximately 96% were seen once. This sample comprised peripheral blood, obtained in the second trimester of pregnancy. The receptor set was obtained from a female donor with multiple sclerosis, enrolled in a pregnancy study. The CDR3 runs from the conserved cysteine through the conserved F or W. D genes are given only for firm matches. The size of a clone is reported for some rows only, either as once, few or many, or as a class for expanded clones.

size	D	V	J	length	CDR3	DNA
NA	TRBD2	TRBV4-1	TRBJ2-3	16	CASSQDLAGGTDTQYF	TGCGCCAGCAGCCAAGATCTGGCGGGAGGCACAGATACGCAGTATTTT
NA	NA	TRBV6-4	TRBJ1-5	14	CASSARQAGEPQHF	TGTGCCAGCAGTGCCCGGCAGGCCGGGGAGCCCCAGCATTTT
NA	NA	TRBV7-3	TRBJ2-3	14	CASSLNRGTDTQYF	TGTGCCAGCAGCTTAAACAGGGGCACAGATACGCAGTATTTT
NA	TRBD1	TRBV11-2	TRBJ2-1	15	CASSLEGTGNNEQFF	TGTGCCAGCAGCTTAGAAGGGACAGGAAACAATGAGCAGTTCTTC
NA	NA	TRBV21-1	TRBJ1-2	14	CASSNRGAVHGYTF	TGTGCCAGCAGCAATCGTGGGGCCGTTCATGGCTACACCTTC
NA	TRBD1	TRBV7-6	TRBJ2-7	13	CASSSQGAAEQYF	TGTGCCAGCAGCTCCCAGGGGGCGGCCGAGCAGTACTTC
NA	TRBD1	TRBV18	TRBJ2-7	14	CASSPGTGGREQYF	TGTGCCAGCTCACCCGGGACAGGGGGCCGAGAGCAGTACTTC
few	TRBD2	TRBV19	TRBJ2-7	15	CASSIGSGGGYEQYF	TGTGCCAGTAGTATCGGGAGCGGGGGAGGCTACGAGCAGTACTTC
NA	TRBD1	TRBV7-2	TRBJ2-2	15	CASSPGQGDTGELFF	TGTGCCAGCAGCCCTGGACAGGGGGACACCGGGGAGCTGTTTTTT
few	NA	TRBV6-5	TRBJ1-3	13	CASREGAGNTIYF	TGTGCCAGCAGGGAAGGAGCTGGAAACACCATATATTTT
NA	NA	TRBV4-2	TRBJ2-1	12	CASSLTYNEQFF	TGTGCCAGCAGCCTTACCTACAATGAGCAGTTCTTC
NA	NA	TRBV7-9	TRBJ2-1	16	CASSLGERPFYNEQFF	TGTGCCAGCAGCTTAGGTGAGAGGCCCTTCTACAATGAGCAGTTCTTC
NA	NA	TRBV7-3	TRBJ1-1	15	CASSAHRAMNTEAFF	TGTGCCAGCAGCGCCCACAGGGCCATGAACACTGAAGCTTTCTTT
NA	NA	TRBV7-9	TRBJ1-1	15	CASSFRAGGNGEAFF	TGTGCCAGCAGCTTCCGCGCGGGAGGGAATGGTGAAGCTTTCTTT
NA	TRBD2	TRBV5-1	TRBJ2-7	14	CASSLVGGAYEQYF	TGCGCCAGCAGCTTGGTGGGGGGGGCCTACGAGCAGTACTTC
NA	TRBD1	TRBV29-1	TRBJ2-7	14	CSVVVVRGLYEQYF	TGCAGCGTTGTAGTCGTCAGGGGGCTTTACGAGCAGTACTTC
once	NA	TRBV11-3	TRBJ1-1	13	CASSFMWNTEAFF	TGTGCCAGCAGCTTTATGTGGAACACTGAAGCTTTCTTT
NA	NA	TRBV19	TRBJ1-2	16	CASMGGERQGRQGYTF	TGTGCCAGTATGGGAGGAGAGAGGCAGGGACGTCAAGGCTACACCTTC
NA	NA	TRBV27	TRBJ1-5	14	CASAGRTANQPQHF	TGTGCCAGCGCAGGTAGGACAGCGAATCAGCCCCAGCATTTT
NA	NA	TRBV5-1	TRBJ1-1	14	CASSFQVVDTEAFF	TGCGCCAGCAGCTTTCAGGTGGTGGACACTGAAGCTTTCTTT
NA	NA	TRBV19	TRBJ1-5	13	CASSIDGIIPQHF	TGTGCCAGTAGTATAGACGGTATTATACCCCAGCATTTT
NA	TRBD2	TRBV5-1	TRBJ2-1	15	CASSLASGGYNEQFF	TGCGCCAGCAGCTTGGCTAGCGGGGGGTACAATGAGCAGTTCTTC
once	TRBD2	TRBV9	TRBJ2-7	14	CASSAGGPLYEQYF	TGTGCCAGCAGCGCGGGGGGGCCCCTCTACGAGCAGTACTTC
NA	TRBD1	TRBV25-1	TRBJ1-1	16	CASSPVEGQGNTEAFF	TGTGCCAGCAGTCCCGTCGAGGGACAGGGGAACACTGAAGCTTTCTTT
NA	NA	TRBV7-2	TRBJ2-3	15	CASSLEAGRTDTQYF	TGTGCCAGCAGCTTAGAGGCGGGGAGAACAGATACGCAGTATTTT
NA	TRBD2	TRBV5-1	TRBJ2-1	15	CASSGGSGRPNEQFF	TGCGCCAGCAGCGGGGGTAGCGGGAGGCCCAATGAGCAGTTCTTC
NA	NA	TRBV2	TRBJ1-1	14	CASSGGGQNTEAFF	TGTGCCAGCAGCGGGGGGGGCCAGAACACTGAAGCTTTCTTT
NA	NA	TRBV9	TRBJ2-5	15	CASSVGPTAKETQYF	TGTGCCAGCAGCGTAGGACCGACTGCGAAAGAGACCCAGTACTTC
NA	TRBD2	TRBV7-2	TRBJ2-1	16	CASSFLLAGGRNEQFF	TGTGCCAGCAGCTTCTTACTAGCGGGGGGCCGGAATGAGCAGTTCTTC
NA	NA	TRBV5-4	TRBJ2-5	16	CASSLGGGGQGETQYF	TGTGCCAGCAGCTTGGGAGGGGGGGGCCAGGGAGAGACCCAGTACTTC
NA	NA	TRBV2	TRBJ1-1	13	CASRMTENTEAFF	TGTGCCAGCAGGATGACAGAGAACACTGAAGCTTTCTTT
NA	NA	TRBV28	TRBJ2-7	16	CASSSVGRGGLNEQYF	TGTGCCAGCAGTTCAGTTGGGAGGGGGGGGCTCAACGAGCAGTACTTC
NA	TRBD2	TRBV10-3	TRBJ2-5	15	CAISDLAGGRETQYF	TGTGCCATCAGTGACCTAGCGGGGGGGCGAGAGACCCAGTACTTC
NA	TRBD1	TRBV5-5	TRBJ1-2	14	CASSPSGGGYGYTF	TGTGCCAGCAGCCCATCAGGGGGCGGCTATGGCTACACCTTC
once	NA	TRBV13	TRBJ1-4	15	CASSSERTGVIPPFF	TGTGCCAGCAGCTCTGAGCGGACGGGCGTTATTCCCCCTTTTTTT
NA	TRBD2	TRBV10-1	TRBJ2-7	16	CASSESGPAGVDEQYF	TGCGCCAGCAGTGAGTCGGGTCCAGCGGGAGTGGACGAGCAGTACTTC
NA	TRBD1	TRBV15	TRBJ2-2	14	CATSRPQGAGELFF	TGTGCCACCAGCAGACCCCAGGGGGCCGGGGAGCTGTTTTTT
NA	NA	TRBV4-1	TRBJ1-2	15	CASSQDQAGIYGYTF	TGCGCCAGCAGCCAAGATCAGGCGGGTATCTATGGCTACACCTTC
few	NA	TRBV7-6	TRBJ1-2	13	CASSQSGSWGYTF	TGTGCCAGCAGCCAGAGCGGGAGTTGGGGCTACACCTTC
NA	TRBD2	TRBV29-1	TRBJ2-7	13	CSVEELAGVEQYF	TGCAGCGTTGAGGAACTAGCGGGAGTCGAGCAGTACTTC
NA	NA	TRBV28	TRBJ1-3	16	CASSLNPGSSGNTIYF	TGTGCCAGCAGTTTGAATCCCGGGAGCTCTGGAAACACCATATATTTT
NA	NA	TRBV12-5	TRBJ1-1	13	CASGLFRDTEAFF	TGTGCTAGTGGTTTGTTTCGGGACACTGAAGCTTTCTTT
NA	TRBD1	TRBV19	TRBJ1-5	17	CASSMNRGLGGNQPQHF	TGTGCCAGTAGTATGAACAGGGGATTAGGAGGCAATCAGCCCCAGCATTTT
NA	NA	TRBV7-3	TRBJ2-3	14	CASSLLTREDTQYF	TGTGCCAGCAGCTTATTGACCCGGGAGGATACGCAGTATTTT
NA	NA	TRBV5-1	TRBJ1-2	15	CASTLFDRTNYGYTF	TGCGCCAGCACACTATTTGACAGGACTAACTATGGCTACACCTTC
NA	NA	TRBV18	TRBJ1-2	15	CASSQRNRGNYGYTF	TGTGCCAGCTCACAAAGGAATCGGGGGAACTATGGCTACACCTTC
NA	NA	TRBV6-5	TRBJ1-2	13	CASSQTPNYGYTF	TGTGCCAGCAGTCAGACTCCTAACTATGGCTACACCTTC